This T cell receptor beta chain is from a study of blood T cell repertoires in COVID-19. This clone was observed a handful of times. Here immunoSEQ multiplex PCR was the method, and the copy in TCRdb shows in-frame clones only, minus some. The data hold about 260,000 clones, with approximately 88% observed a single time. Germline values: CDR1 SNHLY, CDR2 FYNNEI. After removal of 5 bases from V and 3 bases from J, the junction contained 6 bases not matched to a gene. The CDR3 is made up of 14 amino acids. This rearrangement joins TRBV2 to TRBJ2-7; 8 bases fit TRBD1. This sequence originates from a woman aged 70 to 79 with COVID-19, enrolled during active disease. The source material was peripheral blood. The CDR3 spells CASSLGQGGYEQYF. The CDR3 DNA sequence: TGTGCCAGCAGTCTCGGACAGGGTGGCTACGAGCAGTACTTC.